The following is a T cell receptor (beta chain) sequence with its context. This CDR3 is built from 15 residues. The germline CDR1 and CDR2 sequences are SEHNR and FQNEAQ (reference sequence). Losses at the gene ends were 2 bases for V and 0 bases for J; bases not matched to a gene: 2. This record comes from a study of blood T cell repertoires in COVID-19. Turning to the study itself: T cells, B-cell-depleted T cells, or PBMCs provided the cDNA or gDNA that served as material.

In the study's own analysis: Researchers report that nucleated cell counts were estimated from reference gene primer amplification. Here immunoSEQ multiplex PCR was the method, and the copy in TCRdb shows in-frame clones only, minus some. The DNA was the basis for D and trimming; V, J and clone size are from that table. The sample includes over 200,000 clones, roughly 89% seen only once; the top ten take roughly 6.5%. What was sequenced was peripheral blood. This sequence was found in a man between 60 and 70 years old who had recovered from COVID-19. The chain joins TRBV7-9 to TRBJ2-7; 9 nucleotides line up with TRBD1. The CDR3 DNA is TGTGCCAGCAGCTTACTGGGACAGGGCTCCTACGAGCAGTACTTC. This gives the protein CASSLLGQGSYEQYF.